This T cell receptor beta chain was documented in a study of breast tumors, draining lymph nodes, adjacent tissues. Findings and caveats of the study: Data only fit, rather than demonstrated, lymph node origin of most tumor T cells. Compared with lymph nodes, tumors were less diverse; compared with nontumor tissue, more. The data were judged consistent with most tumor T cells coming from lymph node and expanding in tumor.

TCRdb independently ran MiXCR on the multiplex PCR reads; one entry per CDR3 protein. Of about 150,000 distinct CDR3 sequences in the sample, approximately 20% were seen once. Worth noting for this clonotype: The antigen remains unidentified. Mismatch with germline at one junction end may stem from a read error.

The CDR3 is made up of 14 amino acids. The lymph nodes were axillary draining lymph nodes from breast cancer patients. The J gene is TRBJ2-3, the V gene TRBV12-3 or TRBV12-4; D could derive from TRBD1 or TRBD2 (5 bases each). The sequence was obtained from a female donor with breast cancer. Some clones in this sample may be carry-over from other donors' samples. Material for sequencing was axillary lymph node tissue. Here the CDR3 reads CASSLAGPTGTQYF. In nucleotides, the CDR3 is TGTGCCAGCAGTTTAGCGGGACCCACAGGTACGCAGTATTTT.